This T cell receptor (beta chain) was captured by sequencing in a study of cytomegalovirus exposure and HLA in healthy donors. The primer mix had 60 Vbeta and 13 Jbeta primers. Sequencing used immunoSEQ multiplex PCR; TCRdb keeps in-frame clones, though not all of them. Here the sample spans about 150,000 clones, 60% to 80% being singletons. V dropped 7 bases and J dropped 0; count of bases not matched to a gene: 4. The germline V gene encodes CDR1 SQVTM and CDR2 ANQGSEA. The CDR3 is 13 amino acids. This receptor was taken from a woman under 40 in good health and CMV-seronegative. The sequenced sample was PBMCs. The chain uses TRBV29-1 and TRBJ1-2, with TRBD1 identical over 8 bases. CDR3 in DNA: TGCAGCGGTGGGACAGGAGCTAACTATGGCTACACCTTC. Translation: CSGGTGANYGYTF.